The clone carrying this TCR beta chain was observed a handful of times. What it recognizes is unknown. This entry comes from a study of blood T cells in healthy people across ages. Study results and limitations: Researchers said unsorted PBMCs prevented a conclusive naive versus antigen-experienced comparison.

CDR1 is SGHDN and CDR2 is FVKESK in the germline V gene. This CDR3 has 19 residues. Trimming shortened V by 7 bases and J by 0 bases, and 25 bases separated the two germline ends. A sample-barcoded 5' primer and a J-beta primer mix were used in a second PCR of roughly 7 to 11 cycles. TCRdb processed the 5' RACE reads anew with MiXCR; each CDR3 protein has one entry. The table records a few hundred thousand distinct CDR3 sequences, about 28% of them present only once. The data also belong to a second study, concerning T cells of mothers and their children.

This chain connects TRBV14 to TRBJ1-5; D remains unclear. This TCR was recovered from a boy between 2 and 10 years old in good health. Sequenced material: blood. CDR3 amino acids: CASNEVRGMSSYSNQPQHF. In nucleotides, the CDR3 is TGTGCCAGCAACGAGGTCCGGGGAATGTCTTCCTATAGCAATCAGCCCCAGCATTTT.